These T cell receptor beta chains were read from a single sample in a study of CD8 T cells in ankylosing spondylitis. A single record per CDR3 protein comes from TCRdb applying MiXCR to the 5' RACE reads. Of roughly 170,000 distinct CDR3 sequences listed, 8.5% to 10% are singletons. Sample: blood, either unsorted or a sorted T cell fraction (not recorded which). These receptors were taken from a female donor with ankylosing spondylitis or in good health (not recorded which). Each CDR3 is given with its conserved first and last residue. D genes are given only for firm matches. Part of the rows lack a size; the others show once, few, many or a class for expanded clones.

clone size,V gene,J gene,D gene,CDR3 DNA,CDR3 protein
-,TRBV5-1,TRBJ2-3,-,TGCGCCAGCAGTCCGGGGCCCCACACAGATACGCAGTATTTT,CASSPGPHTDTQYF
few,TRBV27,TRBJ1-1,TRBD1,TGTGCCAGCAGTCTGGGGACAGCTAACACTGAAGCTTTCTTT,CASSLGTANTEAFF
-,TRBV6-4,TRBJ2-7,-,TGTGCCAGCAGGAGCGTGGTCCCGGGGTACGAGCAGTACTTC,CASRSVVPGYEQYF
few,TRBV25-1,TRBJ1-1,-,TGTGCCAGCAGCCAGGGTGGGTACACTGAAGCTTTCTTT,CASSQGGYTEAFF
many,TRBV29-1,TRBJ2-7,-,TGCAGCGCTTACCTAGATGGGGAAAACGAGCAGTACTTC,CSAYLDGENEQYF
few,TRBV2,TRBJ2-3,-,TGTGCCAGCAGTGAACTGGGGGCCGGGTATACAGATACGCAGTATTTT,CASSELGAGYTDTQYF
few,TRBV12-3/TRBV12-4,TRBJ1-2,-,TGTGCCAGCAGCCCGACAGAATCGTATGGCTACACCTTC,CASSPTESYGYTF
-,TRBV6-1,TRBJ2-1,-,TGTGCCAGCAGTCCTCACCCGAATAGCGGCTACTCCTACAATGAGCAGTTCTTC,CASSPHPNSGYSYNEQFF
many,TRBV13,TRBJ2-7,TRBD1,TGTGCCAGCAGCCCCGGACAGGGCGAGCAGTACTTC,CASSPGQGEQYF
-,TRBV9,TRBJ2-1,TRBD1,TGTGCCAGCAGCGTAGAGCACAGGGGAAATGAGCAGTTCTTC,CASSVEHRGNEQFF
once,TRBV5-6,TRBJ2-5,-,TGTGCCAGCTCTCCCGTGCGGGGGCGGGAGACCCAGTACTTC,CASSPVRGRETQYF
many,TRBV20-1,TRBJ2-3,-,TGCAGTGCTAGAGATGGTGACGGACCCCCAGATACGCAGTATTTT,CSARDGDGPPDTQYF
many,TRBV11-2,TRBJ2-1,TRBD2,TGTGCCAGCAGGGGGACTAGCTCCTACAATGAGCAGTTCTTC,CASRGTSSYNEQFF
few,TRBV7-9,TRBJ1-2,-,TGTGCCAGCAGCTTAGCTGCCGGAGCGGGTGGCTACACCTTC,CASSLAAGAGGYTF
-,TRBV25-1,TRBJ2-7,-,TGTGCCAGCAGTGAATGGGGGAACGAGCAGTACTTC,CASSEWGNEQYF
-,TRBV15,TRBJ2-1,-,TGTGCCACCAGCAGAGATCCTCCGACTCCTTCTGACTACAATGAGCAGTTCTTC,CATSRDPPTPSDYNEQFF
few,TRBV4-3,TRBJ1-4,-,TGCGCCAGCAGCCAAGGGGTGGATACTAATGAAAAACTGTTTTTT,CASSQGVDTNEKLFF
many,TRBV29-1,TRBJ2-1,TRBD2,TGCAGCGTTGAAGGCGGGAGGGTCTACAATGAGCAGTTCTTC,CSVEGGRVYNEQFF
-,TRBV30,TRBJ2-7,TRBD2,TGTGCCTGGAGTGTAATGTTGGCGGGAGATCAAGAGCAGTACTTC,CAWSVMLAGDQEQYF
few,TRBV14,TRBJ2-7,-,TGTGCCAGCAGCCCCCTTTTCTCGGGACGGATTTACTACGAGCAGTACTTC,CASSPLFSGRIYYEQYF
-,TRBV7-6,TRBJ2-3,-,TGTGCCAGCAGCCTAGGGGCTAGCACAGATACGCAGTATTTT,CASSLGASTDTQYF
few,TRBV20-1,TRBJ2-7,TRBD2,TGCAGTGCTCCGGTTAGCGGGGCCTACGAGCAGTACTTC,CSAPVSGAYEQYF
-,TRBV7-9,TRBJ2-1,-,TGTGCCAGCAGCCGAGAAACTATCTCCTACAATGAGCAGTTCTTC,CASSRETISYNEQFF
many,TRBV4-3,TRBJ2-7,-,TGCGCCAGCAGCCAAGGGAGAGGGTCCCTCTCCGAGCAGTACTTC,CASSQGRGSLSEQYF